The 5 T cell receptor beta chains below come from one sample, sequenced in a study of T cell repertoires in cytomegalovirus infection (dated by TCRdb to about 2019). Sequencing was carried out with an Illumina HiSeq 1500. The public reads were reprocessed in TCRdb via fastp at Q25 and MiXCR, keeping in-frame beta chains. Rows merge per CDR3 protein into single entries with the most common DNA and genes. The sample profile shows approximately 71,000 distinct CDR3 sequences; 20% of them were found once. The ten largest clones capture around 70% of the sample. Their antigens are not known. The treatment or condition label for this specimen denotes: in vitro stimulation with specific CMV peptide epitopes to enrich CMV-specific T cells. The material was CD8+ T cells from cultured PBMCs, obtained from culture after CMV antigen stimulation. Every receptor here comes from a human donor in good health (CMV status not recorded). Some clones in this sample may be carry-over from other donors' samples.

The rearrangement uses TRBV6-6 and TRBJ1-2, with 9 bases lining up with TRBD1. J gave up 10 bases and V 3 bases, and 18 bases lay outside the gene matches. The CDR3 sequence is 17 residues long. Germline V gives CDR1 MNHNY, CDR2 SVGAGI (reference sequence). CDR3 region: CASSYSPHTGQGDVYTF. As DNA, the CDR3 is TGTGCCAGCAGTTATTCTCCTCATACGGGACAGGGTGACGTCTACACCTTC.

This chain links TRBV4-1 with TRBJ1-1; D remains unclear. The CDR3 spans 14 residues. The germline CDR1 and CDR2 sequences are MGHRA and YSYEKL. V gave up 1 base and J gave up 4 bases, with 10 bases separating them. CDR3 sequence: CASSQGGGGTEAFF. The CDR3, as DNA: TGCGCCAGCAGCCAAGGAGGTGGTGGCACTGAAGCTTTCTTT.

The rearrangement joins TRBV6-2 or TRBV6-3 to TRBJ2-1; unclear D gene. The germline V and J ends were trimmed by 2 bases and 4 bases, with 9 bases remaining between them. The CDR3 loop spans 14 amino acids. The germline V gene has CDR1 MNHEY and CDR2 SVGEGT. Written as DNA, the CDR3 is TGTGCCAGCAGTTACGATGTAGGGTACAATGAGCAGTTCTTC. It translates to CASSYDVGYNEQFF.

This clonotype was seen a handful of times. The chain employs TRBV2 and TRBJ1-2; D is ambiguous. The CDR3 extends over 12 amino acids. Trimming cost V 7 bases and J 1 base, with 7 bases left between them. The germline V gene has CDR1 SNHLY and CDR2 FYNNEI. The chain's CDR3 is CASIKSNYGYTF. The CDR3 coding sequence is TGTGCCAGCATTAAGAGTAACTATGGCTACACCTTC. Full variable domain (outside the CDR3, taken from reference TRBV2 and TRBJ1-2): EPEVTQTPSHQVTQMGQEVILRCVPISNHLYFYWYRQILGQKVEFLVSFYNNEISEKSEIFDDQFSVERPDGSNFTLKIRSTKLEDSAMYFCASIKSNYGYTFGSGTRLTVV.

This clonotype was seen more than once but under ten times. The V call is TRBV12-3 or TRBV12-4, the J call TRBJ1-1; 8 bases line up with TRBD1. Losses at the gene ends were 7 bases for V and 1 base for J; bases not matched to a gene: 11. This CDR3 has 16 amino acids. The CDR3, as DNA: TGTGCCAGCACCTCAAGGGACAGGATTAAGAACACTGAAGCTTTCTTT. Its translation: CASTSRDRIKNTEAFF.